This T cell receptor (beta chain) was obtained from a study of shared clonotypes between healthy human individuals. There are 15 residues in the CDR3. V lost 6 bases and J 4 bases, leaving 16 bases between the germline ends. Germline CDR1 reads MDHEN; CDR2 reads SYDVKM. Sequenced by immunoSEQ multiplex PCR; TCRdb stores in-frame clones only, minus some. The top ten clones hold almost 0.9% of a sample with about 1.1 million clones, 70% to 80% of them seen once. The receptor's source is a man younger than 35 in good health. Some clones in this sample may be carry-over from other donors' samples. Sequencing was performed on memory CD4+ T cells from PBMCs. Indicated subset: CD45RA-negative fraction. The J gene is TRBJ1-5, the V gene TRBV28; the D gene is possibly TRBD1 (6 bases). CDR3 DNA sequence: TGTGCCAGCAGCCGTTACAGGGTTGGAAATCAGCCCCAGCATTTT. Protein sequence: CASSRYRVGNQPQHF. Looking up the rest from reference TRBV28 and TRBJ1-5 gives the full variable domain: DVKVTQSSRYLVKRTGEKVFLECVQDMDHENMFWYRQDPGLGLRLIYFSYDVKMKEKGDIPEGYSVSREKKERFSLILESASTNQTSMYLCASSRYRVGNQPQHFGDGTRLSIL.